A single sample gave rise to the 21 T cell receptor beta chains below, sequenced in a study of blood T cell repertoires in COVID-19 (dated by TCRdb to 2020 to 2021). Library prep was done by the immunoSEQ multiplex PCR assay. Here the immuneACCESS table is served through TCRdb, limited to in-frame sequences with V and J called. Missing clones are a known gap in these copies; in checked studies unresolved V genes cover under half, and the rest lacks a known reason. The table for this sample lists about 280,000 clones; approximately 88% of them were counted only once. Roughly 2.2% of the sample is in the top ten clones. Sequencing used peripheral blood. The receptors come from a man over 45 with acute or convalescent COVID-19.

The table lists this clone with a few counts. In DNA, the CDR3 is TGTGCCAGCAGTACCCGACAGGTTCTCACTGAAGCTTTCTTT. Translating gives CASSTRQVLTEAFF. The chain joins TRBV6-5 to TRBJ1-1; the D gene is possibly TRBD1 (6 bases). Trimming stripped 5 bases from V and 4 bases from J, with 14 bases between. The CDR3 totals 14 residues. The germline V gene has CDR1 MNHEY and CDR2 SVGAGI.

CDR3 protein: CASSPERQQFF. The CDR3 nucleotides read TGTGCCAGCAGCCCAGAACGCCAGCAGTTCTTC. V usage is TRBV7-9 and J usage is TRBJ2-1; D remains ambiguous. The CDR3 totals 11 residues. V was clipped by 5 bases and J by 11 bases, with 10 bases between them. From germline, CDR1 is SEHNR and CDR2 FQNEAQ (reference sequence).

This chain connects TRBV5-5 to TRBJ1-1; tentatively, D is TRBD1 (6 bases). Germline V CDR1 and CDR2: SGHKS, YYEKEE (reference sequence). The CDR3 spans 14 residues. V was cut by 4 bases and J by 1 base, with 11 bases left in between. CDR3 residues: CASSTGTTNTEAFF. The DNA for the CDR3 is TGTGCCAGCAGCACCGGGACAACGAACACTGAAGCTTTCTTT. Looking up the rest from reference TRBV5-5 and TRBJ1-1 gives the full variable domain: DAGVTQSPTHLIKTRGQQVTLRCSPISGHKSVSWYQQVLGQGPQFIFQYYEKEERGRGNFPDRFSARQFPNYSSELNVNALLLGDSALYLCASSTGTTNTEAFFGQGTRLTVV.

The rearrangement links TRBV30 to TRBJ1-5, with a possible D match to TRBD1 (5 bases). The germline V gene has CDR1 GTSNPN and CDR2 SVGIG (reference sequence). Between the trimmed V and J ends, which lost 2 bases and 5 bases, there was a span of 16 bases. The CDR3 contains 15 residues. CDR3 residues: CAWSFAGTQDQPQHF. CDR3 coding DNA: TGTGCCTGGAGTTTTGCGGGGACTCAGGATCAGCCCCAGCATTTT.

This rearrangement joins TRBV19 to TRBJ2-1; 10 nucleotides line up with TRBD1. Germline assignment: CDR1 LNHDA and CDR2 SQIVND (reference sequence). The CDR3 consists of 14 residues. The V and J ends lost 4 bases and 8 bases, in that order; junction bases with no gene match: 5. The CDR3 loop reads CASSRGQGRDEQFF. The CDR3 nucleotides are TGTGCCAGTAGTAGGGGACAGGGGCGGGATGAGCAGTTCTTC.

The chain has TRBV2 and TRBJ1-5; D unclear. The CDR3 has 13 residues. The germline V and J ends were trimmed by 8 bases and 0 bases, with 8 bases remaining between them. CDR1 SNHLY and CDR2 FYNNEI come from the germline V gene. CDR3 in amino acids: CASHSYSNQPQHF. The CDR3 DNA follows: TGTGCCAGCCACAGTTATAGCAATCAGCCCCAGCATTTT.

The chain carries TRBV19 and TRBJ1-2; D not certain. The CDR3 runs to 14 residues. With 4 bases removed from V and 0 bases from J, the gap between germline ends came to 9 bases. Per the germline V gene, CDR1 is LNHDA and CDR2 is SQIVND (reference sequence). CDR3 DNA: TGTGCCAGTAGTAAGCGGGAAGCTAACTATGGCTACACCTTC. Amino acid sequence: CASSKREANYGYTF.

J is TRBJ2-7 and V is TRBV18; D unresolved. Germline CDR1 reads KGHSH; CDR2 reads LQKENI. CDR3 length equals 13 residues. V was cut by 3 bases and J by 5 bases, with 11 bases left in between. The CDR3 coding sequence is TGTGCCAGCTCACCGGGCCGATCGGACGAGCAGTACTTC. Translated, it gives CASSPGRSDEQYF. Variable domain in full (rest from reference TRBV18 and TRBJ2-7): NAGVMQNPRHLVRRRGQEARLRCSPMKGHSHVYWYRQLPEEGLKFMVYLQKENIIDESGMPKERFSAEFPKEGPSILRIQQVVRGDSAAYFCASSPGRSDEQYFGPGTRLTVT.

This chain joins TRBV29-1 and TRBJ2-1, with 7 positions matching TRBD2. With 3 bases clipped from V and 1 base from J, the junction kept 9 bases outside the gene matches. CDR3 length equals 16 residues. Germline loops: CDR1 SQVTM, CDR2 ANQGSEA. Written as DNA, the CDR3 is TGCAGCGTTGAGGGGGGGTATCGTGGGTCCTACAATGAGCAGTTCTTC. This sequence encodes CSVEGGYRGSYNEQFF.

The chain joins TRBV18 to TRBJ1-3; no clear D. Between the trimmed V and J ends, which lost 4 bases and 1 base, there was a span of 11 bases. Germline CDR1 and CDR2: KGHSH and LQKENI. The CDR3 is made up of 15 amino acids. CDR3 DNA sequence: TGTGCCAGCTCACAATACGGGGTTTCTGGAAACACCATATATTTT. Residues: CASSQYGVSGNTIYF.

The rearrangement joins TRBV5-1 to TRBJ2-1; 7 nucleotides line up with TRBD1. This CDR3 is 14 amino acids long. V gave up 3 bases and J gave up 4 bases; unmatched junction bases: 4. Germline CDR1 reads SGHRS; CDR2 reads YFSETQ. The CDR3 nucleotides read TGCGCCAGCAGCTCAGAGGGACAGTACAATGAGCAGTTCTTC. Translated, it gives CASSSEGQYNEQFF.

This sequence joins TRBV5-1 and TRBJ2-2; no definite D call. The CDR3 contains 14 residues. The V end lost 1 base, the J end lost 0 bases, and 4 bases lay between the germline ends. CDR1 is SGHRS, CDR2 YFSETQ, per germline. CDR3 coding DNA: TGCGCCAGCAGCTTGCAGGCGAACACCGGGGAGCTGTTTTTT. Translating it yields CASSLQANTGELFF.

The chain combines TRBV18 with TRBJ2-2; 8 positions agree with TRBD1. The CDR3 has 15 residues. CDR1 KGHSH and CDR2 LQKENI come from the germline V gene. V was clipped by 2 bases and J by 7 bases; unmatched bases: 6. In nucleotides, the CDR3 is TGTGCCAGCTCACCAAGGACAGGGCAAGACGGGGAGCTGTTTTTT. As protein: CASSPRTGQDGELFF.

In nucleotides, the CDR3 is TGTGCCAGCAGCAGACCGACAGGGGTTAATTCACCCCTCCACTTT. It specifies CASSRPTGVNSPLHF. This chain connects TRBV3-1 (or the pseudogene TRBV3-2) to TRBJ1-6; 8 nucleotides line up with TRBD1. CDR3 length equals 15 residues. V shed 5 bases and J 6 bases; nucleotides not matched to a gene: 6. CDR1 and CDR2 from the germline V gene are LGHDT and YNNKEL (reference sequence).

J is TRBJ2-2 and V is TRBV10-3; 7 bases agree with TRBD1. This CDR3 region has 13 residues. With 6 bases clipped from V and 6 bases from J, the junction kept 4 bases outside the gene matches. Germline-derived CDR1 and CDR2 are ENHRY and SYGVKD. Written as DNA, the CDR3 is TGTGCCATCAGCGCTGGACAGGCCGGGGAGCTGTTTTTT. Its translation is CAISAGQAGELFF.

Note on this clone: Its ends do not fully match the called genes, so a read error is possible. This chain links TRBV19 with TRBJ2-2; 8 nucleotides agree with TRBD2. The CDR3 runs 16 residues. CDR1 LNHDA and CDR2 SQIVND come from the germline V gene (reference sequence). The CDR3 loop reads CASRIMAGGNTGELFF. CDR3 coding DNA: TGTGCCAGTCGTATAATGGCGGGGGGGAACACCGGGGAGCTGTTTTTT.

The chain is built from TRBV5-1 and TRBJ2-1, with 7 nucleotides matching TRBD1. From germline, CDR1 is SGHRS and CDR2 YFSETQ. The CDR3 spans 11 residues. V was pared by 5 bases and J by 10 bases, with 3 bases of the junction left unmatched. CDR3 residues: CASRGRGEQFF. Here the CDR3 DNA reads TGCGCCAGCAGAGGCAGGGGGGAGCAGTTCTTC.

This chain joins TRBV25-1 and TRBJ2-7, with 9 nucleotides matching TRBD1. Germline-derived CDR1 and CDR2 are MGHDK and SYGVNS. Trimming removed 3 bases from V and 3 bases from J; junction bases left unmatched: 6. The CDR3 is made up of 15 amino acids. Here the CDR3 reads CASSDPSTGGYEQYF. CDR3 sequence (DNA): TGTGCCAGCAGTGATCCCTCGACAGGGGGCTACGAGCAGTACTTC.

V and J are TRBV5-8 and TRBJ1-2; tentative D call: TRBD1 (5 bases). Trimming stripped 4 bases from V and 4 bases from J, with 17 bases between. This CDR3 has 15 residues. Germline assignment: CDR1 SGHTS and CDR2 YDEGEE. CDR3 nucleotides: TGTGCCAGCAGCGAAGGGCAGGGTTTGGTCTATGGCTACACCTTC. It specifies CASSEGQGLVYGYTF.

The J gene is TRBJ2-3, the V gene TRBV9; 9 positions agree with TRBD2. The V gene end was trimmed by 2 bases and the J gene end by 4 bases; junction bases not matched to a gene: 2. From germline, CDR1 is SGDLS and CDR2 YYNGEE. The CDR3 is 14 amino acids. CDR3 DNA sequence: TGTGCCAGCAGCGTTGGACTAGCGTCAGATACGCAGTATTTT. It encodes CASSVGLASDTQYF. The whole variable domain, remainder taken from reference TRBV9 and TRBJ2-3, is DSGVTQTPKHLITATGQRVTLRCSPRSGDLSVYWYQQSLDQGLQFLIQYYNGEERAKGNILERFSAQQFPDLHSELNLSSLELGDSALYFCASSVGLASDTQYFGPGTRLTVL.

This clone appeared once. The rearrangement joins TRBV30 to TRBJ1-5; the match to TRBD1 covers 10 bases. The germline gives CDR1 GTSNPN, CDR2 SVGIG (reference sequence). The J segment lost 2 bases and the V segment lost 0 bases, leaving 4 bases of the junction unmatched. This CDR3 has 16 amino acids. DNA of the CDR3: TGTGCCTGGAGTGTGGGACAGGGGTCTGGCAATCAGCCCCAGCATTTT. Translating it yields CAWSVGQGSGNQPQHF.